A single sample gave rise to the 21 T cell receptor beta chains below, sequenced in a study of CD4 T cells in relation to SARS-CoV-2 and coronaviruses. Before the COVID-19 pandemic, during about 2010-2018, CD4+ T cells were taken from unexposed donors. Libraries were prepared by immunoSEQ multiplex PCR; TCRdb keeps only in-frame clonotypes and omits some of them. The sample lists 50,000 to 70,000 clones, 87% occurring once. The material sequenced was memory CD4+ T cells from PBMCs. The receptors derive from a human donor in good health.

V usage is TRBV30 and J usage is TRBJ1-2, with no clear D. V lost 0 bases to trimming and J lost 4 bases, with 24 bases between them. The CDR3 is 18 residues long. Per the germline V gene, CDR1 is GTSNPN and CDR2 is SVGIG (reference sequence). The CDR3 sequence is CAWSVLSRTHSGSYGYTF. CDR3 nucleotides: TGTGCCTGGAGTGTACTAAGCCGGACGCACTCAGGCAGCTATGGCTACACCTTC.

This clone was observed a single time. The chain is built from TRBV21-1 and TRBJ1-1. TRBV21-1 constitutes a pseudogene. CDR3 length: 13 residues. As DNA, the CDR3 is TGTGCCAGCACCCGAGCGAGGGGCACTGAAGCTTTCTTT. Amino acids: CASTRARGTEAFF.

The V gene is TRBV6-4, the J gene TRBJ2-3; no clear D gene. V lost 3 bases and J lost 1, with 11 bases in between. Per germline, CDR1 MRHNA and CDR2 SNTAGT. The CDR3 totals 15 residues. The CDR3 DNA reads as TGTGCCAGCAGTGAACTCGGCCAGGGCACAGATACGCAGTATTTT. Amino acids: CASSELGQGTDTQYF.

The V gene is TRBV5-1, the J gene TRBJ2-1, with TRBD2 matching 13 bases. This CDR3 is 20 amino acids long. With 4 bases clipped from V and 0 bases from J, the junction kept 13 bases outside the gene matches. Germline V gene data show CDR1 as SGHRS and CDR2 as YFSETQ. CDR3 loop: CASSPDPRLAGGLSYNEQFF. The CDR3 region has the DNA TGCGCCAGCAGCCCAGATCCTAGACTAGCGGGGGGTCTCTCCTACAATGAGCAGTTCTTC. Looking up the rest from reference TRBV5-1 and TRBJ2-1 gives the full variable domain: KAGVTQTPRYLIKTRGQQVTLSCSPISGHRSVSWYQQTPGQGLQFLFEYFSETQRNKGNFPGRFSGRQFSNSRSEMNVSTLELGDSALYLCASSPDPRLAGGLSYNEQFFGPGTRLTVL.

This rearrangement joins TRBV5-6 to TRBJ2-5; 8 bases fit TRBD1. This CDR3 spans 15 amino acids. Germline loops: CDR1 SGHDT, CDR2 YYEEEE. The junction had 6 bases not matched to a gene; V was cut back by 3 bases and J by 2 bases. The CDR3 nucleotides read TGTGCCAGCAGCTGGCAAGACAGGGGTCAAGAGACCCAGTACTTC. This encodes CASSWQDRGQETQYF. Together with reference TRBV5-6 and TRBJ2-5, the CDR3 gives the full variable domain: DAGVTQSPTHLIKTRGQQVTLRCSPKSGHDTVSWYQQALGQGPQFIFQYYEEEERQRGNFPDRFSGHQFPNYSSELNVNALLLGDSALYLCASSWQDRGQETQYFGPGTRLLVL.

V and J are TRBV19 and TRBJ2-4; the D gene is possibly TRBD2 (5 bases). Trimming took 6 bases from V and 0 from J, leaving 9 bases between them. The CDR3 covers 14 residues. Germline CDR1 reads LNHDA; CDR2 reads SQIVND (reference sequence). CDR3 protein: CASSRGIAKNIQYF. The CDR3 DNA reads TGTGCCAGTAGCCGGGGAATAGCCAAAAACATTCAGTACTTC.

The genes are TRBV18 and TRBJ2-5; D unresolved. CDR3 size: 12 residues. V gave up 3 bases and J gave up 5 bases, with 7 bases separating them. Germline V gene data show CDR1 as KGHSH and CDR2 as LQKENI. The CDR3 loop reads CASSPHGETQYF. DNA for the CDR3: TGTGCCAGCTCACCGCACGGGGAGACCCAGTACTTC.

V is TRBV6-5 and J is TRBJ2-7, with 9 bases that match TRBD1. Germline values: CDR1 MNHEY, CDR2 SVGAGI. V trimming: 6 bases; J trimming: 0 bases; junction bases outside the gene matches: 3. The CDR3 length is 14 residues. The CDR3 coding sequence is TGTGCCAGCAGCGACAGGGGGAGCTCCTACGAGCAGTACTTC. Amino acid sequence: CASSDRGSSYEQYF.

In the case of this clone: At one boundary the junction diverges from the germline segment, which might be a read error. The same CDR3 arises from other DNA sequences in this sample as well. V usage is TRBV5-1 and J usage is TRBJ1-1; perhaps TRBD1 as D (6 bases). The CDR3 is 13 residues long. Germline V gene data show CDR1 as SGHRS and CDR2 as YFSETQ. This CDR3 reads CASSRAGGFEAFF. As DNA, the CDR3 is TGTGCCAGCAGCCGGGCGGGGGGCTTTGAAGCTTTCTTT. Supplemented by reference TRBV5-1 and TRBJ1-1, the full variable domain reads KAGVTQTPRYLIKTRGQQVTLSCSPISGHRSVSWYQQTPGQGLQFLFEYFSETQRNKGNFPGRFSGRQFSNSRSEMNVSTLELGDSALYLCASSRAGGFEAFFGQGTRLTVV.

The V gene is TRBV18, the J gene TRBJ2-3; D uncertain. Trimming left V 0 bases short and J 2 bases short, with 9 bases between. This CDR3 is 15 amino acids long. Looked up from germline, CDR1 is KGHSH and CDR2 is LQKENI. The CDR3 loop is CASSPPRTTTDTQYF. CDR3 nucleotides: TGTGCCAGCTCACCACCGAGGACGACCACAGATACGCAGTATTTT.

The chain employs TRBV28 and TRBJ1-5; 9 bases are shared with TRBD1. The CDR3 totals 15 residues. The V gene's germline CDR1 is MDHEN and CDR2 SYDVKM. J was trimmed by 3 bases and V by 6 bases; bases with no gene match: 6. The CDR3 nucleotides read TGTGCCAGCAGCCCGGACAGGGGTAACAATCAGCCCCAGCATTTT. Amino acids: CASSPDRGNNQPQHF.

This clone occurred a few times. This chain joins TRBV18 and TRBJ1-2; 9 bases are shared with TRBD1. This CDR3 contains 15 residues. The germline CDR1 and CDR2 sequences are KGHSH and LQKENI. Unmatched junction bases numbered 10, after V lost 5 bases and J lost 6 bases. Here the CDR3 DNA reads TGTGCCAGCTCATCGGAACAGGGGGCCGTTAATGGCTACACCTTC. Protein: CASSSEQGAVNGYTF.

This clone was found once. J is TRBJ1-3 and V is TRBV5-4; TRBD1 is a possible D gene (6 bases). Trimming shortened V by 2 bases and J by 7 bases, and 7 bases separated the two germline ends. Germline V gives CDR1 SGHNT, CDR2 YYREEE (reference sequence). CDR3 length: 12 amino acids. The CDR3 DNA sequence: TGTGCCAGCAGCTTAGACAGGAACACCATATATTTT. Protein product: CASSLDRNTIYF.

The V and J genes are TRBV7-2 and TRBJ2-5, with D unclear. Trimming took 3 bases from V and 5 from J, leaving 16 bases between them. The CDR3 consists of 15 residues. Germline CDR1 is SGHTA and CDR2 is FQGNSA. CDR3 sequence reads: CASSFSTVERETQYF. The CDR3 nucleotides are TGTGCCAGCAGCTTCTCTACAGTGGAAAGGGAGACCCAGTACTTC.

The CDR3 reads CASSQDVNTQYF. The DNA for the CDR3 is TGTGCCAGCTCACAAGACGTAAATACGCAGTATTTT. The chain employs TRBV18 and TRBJ2-3; D is undetermined. Germline V gene sequence: CDR1 KGHSH, CDR2 LQKENI. The CDR3 extends over 12 amino acids. Trimming cost V 4 bases and J 7 bases, with 9 bases left between them.

The chain links TRBV10-3 to TRBJ1-2; D is undetermined. The CDR3 is 13 residues long. Germline V gene data show CDR1 as ENHRY and CDR2 as SYGVKD. V lost 4 bases and J lost 6, with 12 bases in between. The CDR3 DNA reads as TGTGCCATCAGTGTTACGATAGGCGATGGCTACACCTTC. It encodes CAISVTIGDGYTF.

V is TRBV6-5 and J is TRBJ1-5, with no clear D. Germline lookup yields CDR1 MNHEY and CDR2 SVGAGI. Trimming stripped 6 bases from V and 6 bases from J, with 18 bases between. The CDR3 consists of 15 residues. The DNA for the CDR3 is TGTGCCAGCAGGAATCCGTTCGGATCGAGTCAGCCCCAGCATTTT. Protein: CASRNPFGSSQPQHF.

Comment on this clone: At one end, the junction sequence differs from germline, possibly due to a read error. V and J are TRBV18 and TRBJ2-1; tentatively, D is TRBD2 (5 bases). The CDR3 is made up of 16 amino acids. Germline-derived CDR1 and CDR2 are KGHSH and LQKENI. The CDR3 sequence: CASSPPGDRGYSEQFF. As DNA, the CDR3 is TGTGCCAGCTCACCCCCCGGCGACCGGGGTTACAGTGAGCAGTTCTTC.

The J gene is TRBJ1-5, the V gene TRBV30, with a tentative D call TRBD1 (6 bases). Germline V gene sequence: CDR1 GTSNPN, CDR2 SVGIG (reference sequence). The CDR3 runs to 14 residues. The V end lost 2 bases, the J end lost 2 bases, and 10 bases lay between the germline ends. CDR3 region: CAWSTHRGNQPQHF. CDR3 bases: TGTGCCTGGAGTACCCACAGGGGCAATCAGCCCCAGCATTTT. Based on the CDR3 plus reference TRBV30 and TRBJ1-5, the full variable domain is SQTIHQWPATLVQPVGSPLSLECTVEGTSNPNLYWYRQAAGRGLQLLFYSVGIGQISSEVPQNLSASRPQDRQFILSSKKLLLSDSGFYLCAWSTHRGNQPQHFGDGTRLSIL.

The chain joins TRBV28 to TRBJ1-2, with TRBD1 matching 8 bases. The germline gives CDR1 MDHEN, CDR2 SYDVKM. The CDR3 extends over 13 amino acids. V trimming: 5 bases; J trimming: 8 bases; junction bases outside the gene matches: 7. This CDR3 reads CASSGQGDRGYTF. DNA for the CDR3: TGTGCCAGCAGTGGACAGGGAGATCGAGGCTACACCTTC.

This chain joins TRBV28 and TRBJ2-7; 7 bases match TRBD1. Trimming removed 7 bases from V and 5 bases from J; junction bases left unmatched: 8. Germline CDR1 reads MDHEN; CDR2 reads SYDVKM. This CDR3 has 13 amino acids. CDR3 coding DNA: TGTGCCAGCACCTCGACAGGGCTCCACGAGCAGTACTTC. It codes for CASTSTGLHEQYF.